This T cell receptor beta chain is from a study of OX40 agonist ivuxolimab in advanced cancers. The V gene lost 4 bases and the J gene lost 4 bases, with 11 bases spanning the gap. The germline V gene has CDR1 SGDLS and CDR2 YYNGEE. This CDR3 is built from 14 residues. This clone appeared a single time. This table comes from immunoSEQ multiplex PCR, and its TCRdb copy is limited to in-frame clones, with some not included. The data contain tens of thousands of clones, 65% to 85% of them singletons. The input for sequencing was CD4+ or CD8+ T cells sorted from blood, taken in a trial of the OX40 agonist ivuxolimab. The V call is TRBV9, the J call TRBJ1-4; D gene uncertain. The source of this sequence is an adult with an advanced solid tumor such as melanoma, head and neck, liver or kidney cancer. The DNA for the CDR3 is TGTGCCAGCAGCCCGAGGTGGGGTAATGAAAAACTGTTTTTT. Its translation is CASSPRWGNEKLFF.